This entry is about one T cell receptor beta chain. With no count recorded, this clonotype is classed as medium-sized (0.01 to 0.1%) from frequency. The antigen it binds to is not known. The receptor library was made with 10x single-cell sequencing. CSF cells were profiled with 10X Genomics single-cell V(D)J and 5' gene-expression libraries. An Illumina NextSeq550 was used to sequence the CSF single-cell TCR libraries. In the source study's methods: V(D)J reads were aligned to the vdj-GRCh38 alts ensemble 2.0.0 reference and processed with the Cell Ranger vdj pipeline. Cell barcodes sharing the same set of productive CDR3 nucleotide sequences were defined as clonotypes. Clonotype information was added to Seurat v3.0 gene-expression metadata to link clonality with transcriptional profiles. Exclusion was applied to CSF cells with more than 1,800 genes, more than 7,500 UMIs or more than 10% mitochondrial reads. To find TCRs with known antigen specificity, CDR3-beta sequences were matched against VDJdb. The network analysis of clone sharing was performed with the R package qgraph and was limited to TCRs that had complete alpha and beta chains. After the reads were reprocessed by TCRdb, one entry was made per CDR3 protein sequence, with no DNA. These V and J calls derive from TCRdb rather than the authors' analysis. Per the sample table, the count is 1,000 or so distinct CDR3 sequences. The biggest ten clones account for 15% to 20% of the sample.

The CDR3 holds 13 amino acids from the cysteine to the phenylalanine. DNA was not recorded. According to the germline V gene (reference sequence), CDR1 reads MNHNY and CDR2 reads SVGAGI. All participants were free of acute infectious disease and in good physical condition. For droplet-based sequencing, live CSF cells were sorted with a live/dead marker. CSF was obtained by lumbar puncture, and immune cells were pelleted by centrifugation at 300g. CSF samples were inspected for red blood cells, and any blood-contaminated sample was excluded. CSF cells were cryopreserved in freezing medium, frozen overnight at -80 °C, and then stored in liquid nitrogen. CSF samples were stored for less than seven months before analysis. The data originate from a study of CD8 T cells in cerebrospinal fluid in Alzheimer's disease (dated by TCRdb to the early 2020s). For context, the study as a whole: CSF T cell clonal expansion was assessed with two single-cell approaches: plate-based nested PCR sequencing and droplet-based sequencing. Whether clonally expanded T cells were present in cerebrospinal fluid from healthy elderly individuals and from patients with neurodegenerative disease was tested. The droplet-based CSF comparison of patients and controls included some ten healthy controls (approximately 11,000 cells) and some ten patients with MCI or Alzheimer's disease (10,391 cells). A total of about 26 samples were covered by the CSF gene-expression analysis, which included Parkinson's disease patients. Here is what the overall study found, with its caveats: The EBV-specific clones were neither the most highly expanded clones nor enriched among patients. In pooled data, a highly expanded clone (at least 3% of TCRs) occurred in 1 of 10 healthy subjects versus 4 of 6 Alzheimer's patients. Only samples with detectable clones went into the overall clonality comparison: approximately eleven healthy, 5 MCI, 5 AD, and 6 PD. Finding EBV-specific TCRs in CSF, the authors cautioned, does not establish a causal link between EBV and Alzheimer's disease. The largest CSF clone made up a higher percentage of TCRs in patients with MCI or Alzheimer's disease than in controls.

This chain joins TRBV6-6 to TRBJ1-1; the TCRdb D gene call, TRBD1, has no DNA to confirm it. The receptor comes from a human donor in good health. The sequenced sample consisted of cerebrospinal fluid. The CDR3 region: CASTRGINTEAFF.